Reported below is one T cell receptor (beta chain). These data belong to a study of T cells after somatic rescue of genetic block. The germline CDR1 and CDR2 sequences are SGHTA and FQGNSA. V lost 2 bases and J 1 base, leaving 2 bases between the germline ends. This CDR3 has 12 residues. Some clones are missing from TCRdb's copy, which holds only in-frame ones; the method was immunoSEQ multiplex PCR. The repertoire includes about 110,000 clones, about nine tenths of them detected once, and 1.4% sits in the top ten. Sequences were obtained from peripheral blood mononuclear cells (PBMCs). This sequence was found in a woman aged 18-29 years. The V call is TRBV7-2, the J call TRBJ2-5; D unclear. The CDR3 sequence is CASSLRQETQYF. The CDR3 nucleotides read TGTGCCAGCAGCTTACGCCAAGAGACCCAGTACTTC.